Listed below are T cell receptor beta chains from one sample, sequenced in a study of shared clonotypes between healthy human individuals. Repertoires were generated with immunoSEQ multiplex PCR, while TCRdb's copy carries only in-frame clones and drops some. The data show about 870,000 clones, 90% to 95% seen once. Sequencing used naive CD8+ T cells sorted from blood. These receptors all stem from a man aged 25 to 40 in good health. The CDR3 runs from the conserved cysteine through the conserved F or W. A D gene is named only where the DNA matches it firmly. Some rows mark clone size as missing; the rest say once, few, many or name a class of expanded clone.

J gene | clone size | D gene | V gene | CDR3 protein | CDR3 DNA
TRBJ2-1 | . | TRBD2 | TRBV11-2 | CASSPQAGGFGYNEQFF | TGTGCCAGCAGCCCACAAGCGGGAGGGTTCGGCTACAATGAGCAGTTCTTC
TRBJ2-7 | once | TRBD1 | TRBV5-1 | CASSLTGTGMLRGEQYF | TGCGCCAGCAGCTTGACTGGGACAGGGATGCTTCGGGGGGAGCAGTACTTC
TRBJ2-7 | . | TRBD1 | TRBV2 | CASRSPGQVSYEQYF | TGTGCCAGCAGGTCCCCGGGACAGGTGTCCTACGAGCAGTACTTC
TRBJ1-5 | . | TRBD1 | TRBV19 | CASSRQGSNQPQHF | TGTGCCAGTAGTCGACAGGGTAGCAATCAGCCCCAGCATTTT
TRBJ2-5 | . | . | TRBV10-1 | CASSESQRGAYHQETQYF | TGCGCCAGCAGTGAGTCGCAAAGGGGAGCTTATCACCAAGAGACCCAGTACTTC
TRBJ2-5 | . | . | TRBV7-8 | CASTLGRGQETQYF | TGTGCCAGCACCTTAGGGAGGGGGCAGGAGACCCAGTACTTC
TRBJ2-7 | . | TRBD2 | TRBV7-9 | CASSAGLAGDNEQYF | TGTGCCAGCAGCGCCGGACTAGCGGGAGATAACGAGCAGTACTTC
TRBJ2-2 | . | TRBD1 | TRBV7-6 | CASSLGPGQEITGELFF | TGTGCCAGCAGCTTAGGCCCGGGACAGGAGATCACCGGGGAGCTGTTTTTT
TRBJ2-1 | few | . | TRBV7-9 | CASSFPRLYNEQFF | TGTGCCAGCAGCTTCCCCCGACTATACAATGAGCAGTTCTTC
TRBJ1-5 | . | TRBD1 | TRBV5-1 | CASSRQGDQPQHF | TGCGCCAGCAGCCGACAGGGGGATCAGCCCCAGCATTTT
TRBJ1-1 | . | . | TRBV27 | CASSPVQGNTEAFF | TGTGCCAGCAGTCCTGTACAGGGGAACACTGAAGCTTTCTTT
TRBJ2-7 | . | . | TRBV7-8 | CASSSRTDGTSYEQYF | TGTGCCAGCAGCTCCCGGACAGACGGAACCTCCTACGAGCAGTACTTC
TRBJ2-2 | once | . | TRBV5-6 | CASSLAGGRELFF | TGTGCCAGCAGCTTGGCCGGGGGGCGGGAGCTGTTTTTT
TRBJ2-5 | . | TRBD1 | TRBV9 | CASSVGRGPETQYF | TGTGCCAGCAGCGTAGGCAGGGGGCCAGAGACCCAGTACTTC
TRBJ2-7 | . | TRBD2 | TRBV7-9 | CASSPYSGGSYEQYF | TGTGCCAGCAGCCCTTATAGCGGGGGATCCTACGAGCAGTACTTC
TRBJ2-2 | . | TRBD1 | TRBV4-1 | CASSQAPGGRDTGELFF | TGCGCCAGCAGCCAAGCCCCAGGGGGCCGGGACACCGGGGAGCTGTTTTTT
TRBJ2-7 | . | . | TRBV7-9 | CASSLSPGEQYF | TGTGCCAGCAGCTTATCCCCGGGGGAGCAGTACTTC
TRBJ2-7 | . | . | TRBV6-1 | CASSERGSPYEQYF | TGTGCCAGCAGTGAAAGGGGCTCTCCCTACGAGCAGTACTTC
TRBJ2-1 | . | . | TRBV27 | CASSTNREWFF | TGTGCCAGCAGTACCAACAGAGAGTGGTTCTTC
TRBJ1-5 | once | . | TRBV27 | CASSPFSGTSNQPQHF | TGTGCCAGCAGTCCCTTTTCCGGGACCAGCAATCAGCCCCAGCATTTT